Each of the 11 T cell receptor beta chains below was sequenced from the same sample in a study of long-term antiretroviral therapy in people with HIV. They ran version v3.0 of the immunoSEQ assay at survey level. The assay was immunoSEQ multiplex PCR, and TCRdb's table has in-frame clones only and misses some. This sample has about 15,000 clones, with 75% found just once. This sample comprised unsorted PBMCs, obtained 1.5 years before starting antiretroviral therapy. The receptors come from a woman between 50 and 59 years old with HIV.

The chain has TRBV30 and TRBJ2-2; D gene ambiguous. In germline, CDR1 is GTSNPN, CDR2 SVGIG (reference sequence). V lost 2 bases and J 5 bases, leaving 6 bases between the germline ends. This CDR3 is 12 amino acids long. The CDR3 nucleotides are TGTGCCTGGAGTCCTCCTACCGGGGAGCTGTTTTTT. Amino acids: CAWSPPTGELFF.

Only one count was recorded for this clone. The rearrangement joins TRBV15 to TRBJ1-6, with 9 bases aligning to TRBD1. Germline assignment: CDR1 LNHNV and CDR2 YYDKDF (reference sequence). V shed 3 bases and J 9 bases; nucleotides not matched to a gene: 6. CDR3 length: 15 amino acids. CDR3 nucleotides: TGTGCCACCAGCAGGAGGGACAGGGAGAGTTCACCCCTCCACTTT. This sequence encodes CATSRRDRESSPLHF.

The J gene is TRBJ1-2, the V gene TRBV15, with a weak D call TRBD1 (6 bases). The CDR3 totals 14 residues. V was pared by 5 bases and J by 7 bases, with 17 bases between. Germline V gene sequence: CDR1 LNHNV, CDR2 YYDKDF (reference sequence). CDR3 loop: CATSRGDRTFGYTF. The CDR3 DNA reads as TGTGCCACCAGCCGGGGAGACAGGACTTTTGGCTACACCTTC.

The genes are TRBV6-1 and TRBJ2-3; 8 nucleotides agree with TRBD2. With V trimmed by 6 bases and J by 4 bases, 0 bases remained unmatched. CDR1 and CDR2 from the germline V gene are MNHNS and SASEGT. The CDR3 has 12 residues. The CDR3: CASSGGADTQYF. The CDR3 bases are TGTGCCAGCAGCGGGGGGGCAGATACGCAGTATTTT.

The count of this clone is one. The chain is built from TRBV4-1 and TRBJ2-3; 9 nucleotides agree with TRBD2. Germline CDR1 MGHRA, CDR2 YSYEKL. Trimming took 0 bases from V and 7 from J; bases not matched to a gene: 11. This CDR3 is 17 amino acids long. CDR3 sequence: CASSQERAGGPVYTQYF. The CDR3 region has the DNA TGCGCCAGCAGCCAAGAGCGAGCGGGGGGACCGGTATATACGCAGTATTTT.

The genes are TRBV21-1 and TRBJ2-5. TRBV21-1 is tagged as a pseudogene. The CDR3 is 11 amino acids. CDR3 protein: CASSKMGTQYF. CDR3 nucleotide sequence: TGTGCCAGCAGCAAAATGGGGACCCAGTACTTC.

The J gene is TRBJ1-1, the V gene TRBV5-1, with D perhaps TRBD1 (5 bases). The V gene lost 5 bases and the J gene lost 2 bases, with 16 bases spanning the gap. The CDR3 consists of 15 residues. Germline assignment: CDR1 SGHRS and CDR2 YFSETQ. The CDR3 reads CASRSGMGENTEAFF. The CDR3 DNA reads TGCGCCAGCAGGTCAGGGATGGGAGAAAACACTGAAGCTTTCTTT.

CDR3 nucleotide sequence: TGTGCCAGCAGTTTCGTTATGAATGAGCAGTTCTTC. It specifies CASSFVMNEQFF. V is TRBV2 and J is TRBJ2-1; the D is unclear. The germline V gene encodes CDR1 SNHLY and CDR2 FYNNEI. The germline V and J ends were trimmed by 5 bases and 7 bases, with 9 bases remaining between them. The CDR3 is 12 residues long.

The V call is TRBV6-1, the J call TRBJ2-7; 11 positions match TRBD1. With V trimmed by 3 bases and J by 2 bases, 0 bases remained unmatched. Germline V gene lookup returns CDR1 MNHNS and CDR2 SASEGT. The CDR3 is 14 residues long. This chain's CDR3 is CASSEGQGAYEQYF. The CDR3 DNA reads TGTGCCAGCAGTGAGGGACAGGGGGCCTACGAGCAGTACTTC.

V and J are TRBV30 and TRBJ1-4; weak D call: TRBD1 (6 bases). V was pared by 3 bases and J by 8 bases, with 16 bases between. Per the germline V gene, CDR1 is GTSNPN and CDR2 is SVGIG (reference sequence). The CDR3 totals 14 residues. The CDR3 DNA sequence: TGTGCCTGGAGCGAAGGGGGGGCCAGAGAAAAACTGTTTTTT. Amino acid sequence: CAWSEGGAREKLFF. The full variable domain, in which reference TRBV30 and TRBJ1-4 provide the parts outside the CDR3, is SQTIHQWPATLVQPVGSPLSLECTVEGTSNPNLYWYRQAAGRGLQLLFYSVGIGQISSEVPQNLSASRPQDRQFILSSKKLLLSDSGFYLCAWSEGGAREKLFFGSGTQLSVL.

This chain links TRBV18 with TRBJ1-5; tentatively, D is TRBD1 (6 bases). The V gene lost 5 bases and the J gene lost 2 bases, with 13 bases spanning the gap. This CDR3 spans 15 amino acids. In germline, CDR1 is KGHSH, CDR2 LQKENI. The CDR3 sequence: CASSANREGNQPQHF. As DNA, the CDR3 is TGTGCCAGCTCAGCAAACAGGGAAGGCAATCAGCCCCAGCATTTT.